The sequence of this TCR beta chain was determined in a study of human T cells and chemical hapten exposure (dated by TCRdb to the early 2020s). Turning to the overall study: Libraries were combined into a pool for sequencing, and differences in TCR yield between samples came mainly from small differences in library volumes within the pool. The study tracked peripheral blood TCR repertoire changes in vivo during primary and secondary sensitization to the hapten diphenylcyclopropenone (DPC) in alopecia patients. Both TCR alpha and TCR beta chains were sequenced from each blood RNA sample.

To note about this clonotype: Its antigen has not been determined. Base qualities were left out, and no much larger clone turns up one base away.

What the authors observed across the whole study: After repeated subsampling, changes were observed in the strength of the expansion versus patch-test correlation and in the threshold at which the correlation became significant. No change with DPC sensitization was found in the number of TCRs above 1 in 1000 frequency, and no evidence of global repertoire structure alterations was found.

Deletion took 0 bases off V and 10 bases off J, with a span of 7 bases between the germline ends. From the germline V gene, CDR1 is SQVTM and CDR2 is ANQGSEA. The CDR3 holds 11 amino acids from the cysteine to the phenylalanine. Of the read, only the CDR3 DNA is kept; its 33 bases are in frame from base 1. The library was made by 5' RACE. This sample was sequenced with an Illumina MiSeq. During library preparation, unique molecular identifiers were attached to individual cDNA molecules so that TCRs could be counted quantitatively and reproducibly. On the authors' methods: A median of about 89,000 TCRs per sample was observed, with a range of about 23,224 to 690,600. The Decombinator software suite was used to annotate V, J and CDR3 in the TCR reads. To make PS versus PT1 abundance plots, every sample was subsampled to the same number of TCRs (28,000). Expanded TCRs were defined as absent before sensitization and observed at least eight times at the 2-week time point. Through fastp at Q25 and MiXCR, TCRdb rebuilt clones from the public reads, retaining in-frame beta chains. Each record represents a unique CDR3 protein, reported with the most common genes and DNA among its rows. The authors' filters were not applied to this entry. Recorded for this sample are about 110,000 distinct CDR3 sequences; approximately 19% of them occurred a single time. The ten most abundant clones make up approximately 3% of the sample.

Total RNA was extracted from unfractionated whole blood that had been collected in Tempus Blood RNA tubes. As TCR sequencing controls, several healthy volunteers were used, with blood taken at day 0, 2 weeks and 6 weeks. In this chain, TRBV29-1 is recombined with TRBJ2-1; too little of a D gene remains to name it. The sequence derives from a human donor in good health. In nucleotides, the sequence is TGCAGCGTTGAAGATTACGAGGAGCAGTTCTTC. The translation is CSVEDYEEQFF.